The 14 T cell receptor beta chains in this list originate from one sample, sequenced in a study of regulatory T cells in long-lasting Graves disease. Documented time point: newly diagnosed GD, antithyroid drugs for less than 3 months. RNA from PBMCs was the source of the TCR library. Relying on iRepertoire HTBI primers and Arm-PCR of CDR3 regions, the team built TCR beta libraries. TCRdb analysed the multiplex PCR reads with MiXCR anew, one entry per CDR3 protein. Of 400,000 to 450,000 distinct CDR3 sequences in the sample, around 17% were seen once. These data were also reused for a study on T cells in Graves' hyperthyroidism and ophthalmopathy.

This specimen was peripheral blood mononuclear cells (PBMCs), taken at new diagnosis, from a patient treated with antithyroid drugs. Receptor source: a woman aged 25 to 45 with Graves disease.

This clonotype was picked up many times. This chain links TRBV6-1 with TRBJ1-1; D not certain. The CDR3 is 14 residues long. V lost 7 bases, J lost 5 bases, and 17 bases lay in between. Germline V CDR1 and CDR2: MNHNS, SASEGT. CDR3 nucleotides: TGTGCCAGCATTTGGAACAGATACCAAACTGAAGCTTTCTTT. It specifies CASIWNRYQTEAFF.

The chain employs TRBV28 and TRBJ2-3, with TRBD1 as a possible D gene (5 bases). The CDR3 contains 17 residues. Looked up from germline, CDR1 is MDHEN and CDR2 is SYDVKM. V shed 3 bases and J shed 2 bases, with 18 bases lying between them. This CDR3 reads CASSFLDQGRDTDTQYF. The DNA of the CDR3 is TGTGCCAGCAGTTTCCTTGATCAGGGTAGGGACACAGATACGCAGTATTTT.

This clonotype was recorded a few times. V is TRBV20-1 and J is TRBJ1-4, with 7 nucleotides matching TRBD1. The CDR3 covers 17 residues. CDR1 is DFQATT and CDR2 is SNEGSKA in the germline V gene (reference sequence). J lost 3 bases, V lost 1 base, and 11 bases had no gene match. The CDR3 DNA sequence: TGCAGTGCTAGAGGAGGAGGGGGCCAGGGATCTAATGAAAAACTGTTTTTT. It encodes CSARGGGGQGSNEKLFF.

As regards this clonotype: A much bigger clone sits one base away, suggesting this may be a read error. J is TRBJ1-6 and V is TRBV2; D is undetermined. Germline values: CDR1 SNHLY, CDR2 FYNNEI. The CDR3 sequence is 11 residues long. V was trimmed by 8 bases and J by 14 bases, leaving 13 bases between them. The DNA of the CDR3 is TGTGCCAGCGTTGAATCCGGCACCCTCCACTTT. It is translated as CASVESGTLHF.

There are many counts of this clonotype. V gene TRBV7-9 combines with J gene TRBJ1-1; D remains unclear. CDR3 length equals 15 residues. In germline, CDR1 is SEHNR, CDR2 FQNEAQ (reference sequence). The V end lost 5 bases, the J end lost 4 bases, and 17 bases lay between the germline ends. CDR3 sequence reads: CASSLLLSLRTEAFF. The CDR3 nucleotides read TGTGCCAGCAGCCTCCTATTATCCTTACGCACTGAAGCTTTCTTT.

This clonotype was seen ten or more times. The chain combines TRBV12-3 or TRBV12-4 with TRBJ2-6; D gene unclear. Trimming cost V 5 bases and J 2 bases, with 19 bases left between them. CDR3 length equals 18 residues. CDR3 residues: CASSPPRARLPGANVLTF. CDR3 DNA sequence: TGTGCCAGCAGTCCACCCCGGGCCCGCCTCCCTGGGGCCAACGTCCTGACTTTC.

This clonotype was detected ten times or more. The chain has TRBV9 and TRBJ2-5, with TRBD1 matching 8 bases. The CDR3 has 16 residues. After removal of 0 bases from V and 4 bases from J, the junction contained 8 bases not matched to a gene. The germline V gene encodes CDR1 SGDLS and CDR2 YYNGEE. The DNA for the CDR3 is TGTGCCAGCAGCGTAGGTCCTGGACAGGGAGGAGAGACCCAGTACTTC. This translates into CASSVGPGQGGETQYF.

This chain uses TRBV29-1 with TRBJ2-7; D tentatively fits TRBD1 or TRBD2 (5 bases each). Germline CDR1 is SQVTM and CDR2 is ANQGSEA. This CDR3 contains 16 residues. The germline V and J ends were trimmed by 2 bases and 1 base, with 18 bases remaining between them. The CDR3 coding sequence is TGCAGCGTTGAAAGGGCAGAGGGGAGAGGGTCCTACGAGCAGTACTTC. Protein: CSVERAEGRGSYEQYF.

V gene TRBV28 combines with J gene TRBJ2-5; perhaps TRBD2 as D (6 bases). The CDR3 consists of 15 residues. Between the trimmed V and J ends, which lost 6 bases and 4 bases, there was a span of 18 bases. Germline lookup yields CDR1 MDHEN and CDR2 SYDVKM. CDR3 in amino acids: CASSLAVARGETQYF. DNA of the CDR3: TGTGCCAGCAGCTTAGCGGTAGCGAGGGGAGAGACCCAGTACTTC.

This clonotype was counted at least ten times. V is TRBV20-1 and J is TRBJ2-7; TRBD2 matches 8 bases. The CDR3 has 19 amino acids. Germline V lookup: CDR1 DFQATT, CDR2 SNEGSKA (reference sequence). V shed 1 base, J shed 2 bases, and the junction held 19 bases outside the gene matches. The CDR3 spells CSARVVGGGSAGDPYEQYF. The CDR3 DNA reads TGCAGTGCTAGAGTGGTAGGGGGGGGCTCAGCGGGAGACCCCTACGAGCAGTACTTC.

This clonotype was seen many times. The chain is built from TRBV20-1 and TRBJ2-7, with D maybe TRBD2 (5 bases). Looked up from germline, CDR1 is DFQATT and CDR2 is SNEGSKA (reference sequence). The V and J ends lost 3 bases and 3 bases respectively, with 12 bases between them. This CDR3 is 13 amino acids long. CDR3: CSARGFRGYEQYF. Written as DNA, the CDR3 is TGCAGTGCTAGGGGATTTCGGGGCTACGAGCAGTACTTC.

This sequence joins TRBV14 and TRBJ1-3, with D possibly TRBD1 on 5 matching bases. The CDR3 is 16 residues long. V shed 5 bases and J shed 1 base, with 15 bases lying between them. CDR1 SGHDN and CDR2 FVKESK come from the germline V gene. The CDR3 coding sequence is TGTGCCAGCAGCTCTCTCCAGCAGGGTTCTGGAAACACCATATATTTT. Translating it yields CASSSLQQGSGNTIYF.

The CDR3 region has the DNA TGTGCCAGCAGCGTATCGGGACTAGCGCGGGCGGAGCAGTTCTTC. Protein product: CASSVSGLARAEQFF. The chain joins TRBV9 to TRBJ2-1; 10 positions agree with TRBD2. J lost 10 bases, V lost 1 base, and 8 bases had no gene match. The CDR3 sequence is 15 residues long. The germline V gene encodes CDR1 SGDLS and CDR2 YYNGEE.

This clonotype was observed at least ten times. The chain has TRBV28 and TRBJ2-7; a weak D match, TRBD2 (5 bases). Between the trimmed V and J ends, which lost 3 bases and 4 bases, there was a span of 7 bases. This CDR3 is built from 12 residues. Germline CDR1 reads MDHEN; CDR2 reads SYDVKM. CDR3 coding DNA: TGTGCCAGCAGTTTCCCGGGGTACGAGCAGTACTTC. It specifies CASSFPGYEQYF.